This T cell receptor (beta chain) was profiled in a study of T cells in localized non-small cell lung cancer. In the case of this clone: Its antigen is not identified.

General study results and limits: Uninvolved nearby lung showed the greatest T cell clonality, exceeding that found in tumor. Adjacent lung held a median roughly 50 of the top 100 tumor clones.

This CDR3 is 14 amino acids long. Germline V gene lookup returns CDR1 SGHNT and CDR2 YENEEA. Trimming took off 5 bases at V and 5 bases at J, with 15 bases between the two ends. Sequencing was performed with immunoSEQ multiplex PCR; in TCRdb, only in-frame clones are kept and a portion is missing. The profile shows tens of thousands of clones, more than 80% of them singletons. Sequenced here: PBMCs, sampled before any cancer treatment. The source of this sequence is a man aged 35-69 years with stage II lung adenocarcinoma. The rearrangement uses TRBV11-3 and TRBJ1-2, with a tentative D call TRBD1 (5 bases). This chain's CDR3 is CASSPLGRRYGYTF. CDR3 in DNA: TGTGCCAGCAGCCCGTTGGGGCGTAGGTATGGCTACACCTTC.